The next 26 T cell receptor beta chains were all read from a single sample in a study of graft-versus-host responses after intestinal transplantation. Sequenced by immunoSEQ multiplex PCR; TCRdb stores in-frame clones only, minus some. The sample lists under 90,000 clones, approximately 92% occurring once. The sample was PBMCs, taken 98 days after intestinal transplantation. The receptors stem from a human patient who received an intestinal transplant, so some T cells may come from the graft donor.

The chain carries TRBV10-2 and TRBJ2-7, with 7 bases fitting TRBD2. Germline V gene sequence: CDR1 WSHSY, CDR2 SAAADI. The CDR3 has 14 amino acids. Trimming took 2 bases from V and 3 from J; bases not matched to a gene: 4. The CDR3: CASSEGRAVYEQYF. DNA for the CDR3: TGCGCCAGCAGTGAGGGGAGGGCCGTCTACGAGCAGTACTTC.

Only one count was recorded for this clone. This chain links TRBV4-1 with TRBJ2-7; D possibly matches TRBD1 or TRBD2 (5 bases each). Trimming stripped 3 bases from V and 3 bases from J, with 9 bases between. Germline V CDR1 and CDR2: MGHRA, YSYEKL. The CDR3 has 13 residues. Here the CDR3 DNA reads TGCGCCAGCAGCCAGGGACGGAACTACGAGCAGTACTTC. It codes for CASSQGRNYEQYF.

This chain joins TRBV19 and TRBJ2-7; either TRBD1 or TRBD2 may supply D (5 bases each). The CDR3 runs 14 residues. The V end was cut by 2 bases, the J end by 3 bases, with 11 bases between. Germline loops: CDR1 LNHDA, CDR2 SQIVND (reference sequence). DNA of the CDR3: TGTGCCAGTAGTATAAGGGGACCCGGCTACGAGCAGTACTTC. Translating it yields CASSIRGPGYEQYF.

The chain is built from TRBV15 and TRBJ1-5; a possible D gene is TRBD1 (5 bases). Trimming removed 5 bases at V and 5 bases at J, with 13 bases between. This CDR3 is 14 amino acids long. The germline CDR1 and CDR2 sequences are LNHNV and YYDKDF (reference sequence). The DNA for the CDR3 is TGTGCCACCAGCCCAACAGGAGACTATCAGCCCCAGCATTTT. It specifies CATSPTGDYQPQHF.

The chain joins TRBV5-4 to TRBJ1-6; TRBD1 matches at 9 bases. This CDR3 contains 15 residues. Germline V gives CDR1 SGHNT, CDR2 YYREEE (reference sequence). V dropped 4 bases and J dropped 10; count of bases not matched to a gene: 9. In nucleotides, the CDR3 is TGTGCCAGCAGCGGGACCGGGACAGGGAGCTCACCCCTCCACTTT. As protein: CASSGTGTGSSPLHF.

V and J are TRBV5-6 and TRBJ2-7, with TRBD2 matching 11 bases. The J segment lost 5 bases and the V segment lost 0 bases, leaving 1 base of the junction unmatched. CDR3 length: 14 residues. Germline V gene lookup returns CDR1 SGHDT and CDR2 YYEEEE. Here the CDR3 DNA reads TGTGCCAGCAGCTTGGTGACTAGCGGGAACGAGCAGTACTTC. This translates into CASSLVTSGNEQYF.

In DNA, the CDR3 is TGCGCCAGCAGCTTGATGGGGGCCACCTACAATGAGCAGTTCTTC. As protein: CASSLMGATYNEQFF. The chain recombines TRBV5-1 with TRBJ2-1; perhaps TRBD1 as D (6 bases). Trimming took 1 base from V and 2 from J, leaving 10 bases between them. The CDR3 is 15 residues long. The germline V gene encodes CDR1 SGHRS and CDR2 YFSETQ.

The chain uses TRBV4-1 and TRBJ2-6, with D tentatively TRBD1 (6 bases). Trimming left V 3 bases short and J 0 bases short, with 6 bases between. Germline CDR1 is MGHRA and CDR2 is YSYEKL. The CDR3 consists of 15 residues. The CDR3 loop is CASSQDSSGANVLTF. In DNA form, the CDR3 reads TGCGCCAGCAGCCAGGACAGCTCTGGGGCCAACGTCCTGACTTTC.

This chain joins TRBV11-2 and TRBJ2-1; D may be TRBD2 (6 bases). Germline-derived CDR1 and CDR2 are SGHAT and FQNNGV. Trimming removed 2 bases from V and 1 base from J, with 9 bases in between. The CDR3 extends over 15 amino acids. The CDR3 is CASSLNGGSYNEQFF. CDR3 sequence (DNA): TGTGCCAGCAGCTTAAACGGGGGATCCTACAATGAGCAGTTCTTC.

The rearrangement joins TRBV30 to TRBJ2-7, with 10 bases fitting TRBD1. Per germline, CDR1 GTSNPN and CDR2 SVGIG (reference sequence). This CDR3 is 14 amino acids long. J gave up 3 bases and V 5 bases, and 7 bases lay outside the gene matches. In DNA form, the CDR3 reads TGTGCCTGGCACTCCGGGACAGGGGTCTACGAGCAGTACTTC. This gives the protein CAWHSGTGVYEQYF. Based on the CDR3 plus reference TRBV30 and TRBJ2-7, the full variable domain is SQTIHQWPATLVQPVGSPLSLECTVEGTSNPNLYWYRQAAGRGLQLLFYSVGIGQISSEVPQNLSASRPQDRQFILSSKKLLLSDSGFYLCAWHSGTGVYEQYFGPGTRLTVT.

The CDR3 reads CASSSPGLAGSVYEQYF. CDR3 DNA sequence: TGTGCCAGCAGTTCTCCGGGACTAGCGGGATCGGTCTACGAGCAGTACTTC. The chain joins TRBV27 to TRBJ2-7; TRBD2 aligns across 13 bases. J gave up 3 bases and V 4 bases, and 9 bases lay outside the gene matches. Per the germline V gene, CDR1 is MNHEY and CDR2 is SMNVEV (reference sequence). The CDR3 sequence is 17 residues long.

The genes are TRBV11-2 and TRBJ2-5, with D maybe TRBD2 (6 bases). CDR3 size: 15 residues. V lost 2 bases, J lost 2 bases, and 12 bases lay in between. Germline values: CDR1 SGHAT, CDR2 FQNNGV. The CDR3 loop reads CASSLSYGGQETQYF. The CDR3 region has the DNA TGTGCCAGCAGCTTAAGTTATGGAGGGCAAGAGACCCAGTACTTC.

This chain links TRBV6-5 with TRBJ2-5; possibly TRBD2 for D (6 bases). Looked up from germline, CDR1 is MNHEY and CDR2 is SVGAGI. The CDR3 runs 16 residues. Trimming removed 0 bases at V and 5 bases at J, with 16 bases between. The CDR3 sequence is CASSYSGTPNPETQYF. Written as DNA, the CDR3 is TGTGCCAGCAGTTACTCCGGGACTCCTAACCCGGAGACCCAGTACTTC.

This chain uses TRBV2 with TRBJ1-5; tentative D call: TRBD1 (6 bases). The CDR3 sequence is 15 residues long. The ends were cut back, 7 bases at V and 2 bases at J, with 15 bases in the middle. Germline V lookup: CDR1 SNHLY, CDR2 FYNNEI. The CDR3 is CASIPDRSRNQPQHF. The CDR3 nucleotides read TGTGCCAGCATCCCCGACAGGTCGCGCAATCAGCCCCAGCATTTT.

The V gene is TRBV5-1, the J gene TRBJ2-5, with 8 bases fitting TRBD2. The CDR3 has 15 amino acids. Trimming at V came to 0 bases and at J to 2 bases, leaving 3 bases not matched to a gene. CDR1 is SGHRS and CDR2 is YFSETQ in the germline V gene. The CDR3 protein is CASSLGGGGQETQYF. Here the CDR3 DNA reads TGCGCCAGCAGCTTGGGTGGCGGGGGGCAAGAGACCCAGTACTTC.

This chain connects TRBV10-1 to TRBJ2-2; D uncertain. The germline V gene encodes CDR1 WNHNN and CDR2 SYGVQD (reference sequence). Between the trimmed V and J ends, which lost 2 bases and 6 bases, there was a span of 4 bases. The CDR3 runs 12 residues. The CDR3 DNA sequence: TGCGCCAGCAGTGAGGATGCCGGGGAGCTGTTTTTT. Its translation is CASSEDAGELFF.

The rearrangement uses TRBV19 and TRBJ1-1; D gene uncertain. The CDR3 has 13 residues. Germline CDR1 LNHDA, CDR2 SQIVND (reference sequence). Trimming shortened V by 5 bases and J by 2 bases, and 9 bases separated the two germline ends. The CDR3 loop is CASSPNGNTEAFF. For the CDR3, the DNA is TGTGCCAGTAGTCCCAACGGAAACACTGAAGCTTTCTTT.

The V call is TRBV5-1, the J call TRBJ2-5; 13 nucleotides agree with TRBD2. The J segment lost 2 bases and the V segment lost 4 bases, leaving 5 bases of the junction unmatched. The germline CDR1 and CDR2 sequences are SGHRS and YFSETQ. CDR3 length: 16 amino acids. The CDR3 nucleotides are TGCGCCAGCAGCCGCGGACTAGCGGGGGTTCAAGAGACCCAGTACTTC. Its protein product is CASSRGLAGVQETQYF.

V gene TRBV4-1 combines with J gene TRBJ1-1; 12 positions agree with TRBD1. CDR1 is MGHRA, CDR2 YSYEKL, per germline. The CDR3 has 15 residues. Trimming at V came to 1 base and at J to 10 bases, leaving 7 bases not matched to a gene. In DNA, the CDR3 is TGCGCCAGCAGCCAAGCCGGGACAGGGGGCTCTCGAGCTTTCTTT. Amino acids: CASSQAGTGGSRAFF.

The chain uses TRBV2 and TRBJ2-2, with 11 bases that match TRBD2. V shed 7 bases, J shed 3 bases, and the junction held 13 bases outside the gene matches. Per germline, CDR1 SNHLY and CDR2 FYNNEI. CDR3 length equals 18 residues. This chain's CDR3 is CASTTDSSGGSDTGELFF. In nucleotides, the CDR3 is TGTGCCAGCACTACGGACTCTAGCGGGGGGTCGGACACCGGGGAGCTGTTTTTT.

The chain combines TRBV19 with TRBJ2-3; 11 bases are a match to TRBD1. The germline V gene has CDR1 LNHDA and CDR2 SQIVND (reference sequence). The CDR3 covers 15 residues. J gave up 0 bases and V 5 bases, and 1 base lay outside the gene matches. CDR3 residues: CASSGQGASTDTQYF. The CDR3, as DNA: TGTGCCAGTAGTGGACAGGGGGCGAGCACAGATACGCAGTATTTT.

The rearrangement joins TRBV6-4 to TRBJ2-1; no clear D gene. Germline CDR1 MRHNA, CDR2 SNTAGT. V was shortened by 3 bases and J by 6 bases, with 9 bases between the two germline ends. CDR3 length: 13 amino acids. CDR3 region: CASSEIGSNEQFF. In nucleotides, the CDR3 is TGTGCCAGCAGTGAAATCGGTAGCAATGAGCAGTTCTTC.

This chain links TRBV5-1 with TRBJ2-3, with 9 nucleotides matching TRBD2. Trimming took 6 bases from V and 3 from J; bases not matched to a gene: 8. Germline-derived CDR1 and CDR2 are SGHRS and YFSETQ. There are 15 residues in the CDR3. The CDR3 sequence is CASTLSTSGTDTQYF. CDR3 bases: TGCGCCAGCACCCTTTCGACTAGCGGAACAGATACGCAGTATTTT.

As for this clone: Germline is not matched at one junction end, which may reflect a read error. Other nucleotide sequences in the sample specify the same CDR3. The rearrangement uses TRBV27 and TRBJ2-3; 7 nucleotides line up with TRBD2. The germline V gene encodes CDR1 MNHEY and CDR2 SMNVEV (reference sequence). There are 20 residues in the CDR3. For the CDR3, the DNA is TGTGCCAGCAGCCGCGGGACTCAATGGGGAGAGCGGGAACTCCGAGATACACAGTATTTT. Its protein product is CASSRGTQWGERELRDTQYF.

The chain links TRBV4-2 to TRBJ2-2; the D is unclear. The germline gives CDR1 LGHNA, CDR2 YNFKEQ. The CDR3 contains 14 residues. Deletions cut 3 bases from V and 4 bases from J, with 9 bases between. CDR3 sequence reads: CASSHVISTGELFF. The CDR3 bases are TGTGCCAGCAGCCATGTAATATCCACCGGGGAGCTGTTTTTT.

The chain recombines TRBV4-1 with TRBJ2-7, with 9 bases fitting TRBD2. In germline, CDR1 is MGHRA, CDR2 YSYEKL. This CDR3 has 16 residues. V dropped 0 bases and J dropped 3; count of bases not matched to a gene: 6. The CDR3 DNA reads as TGCGCCAGCAGCCAAGAATCGACTAGCGGAAGCTACGAGCAGTACTTC. It is translated as CASSQESTSGSYEQYF.